This TCR beta chain was obtained from a study of cytomegalovirus exposure and HLA in healthy donors. The validation cohort, a group of more than 95 subjects, included the donors and was separate from the roughly 720-subject first cohort. As to this clone: Antigen specificity is unknown.

The study, taken as a whole, reports: Under in vitro conditions, a few CMV-associated chains were confirmed as specific for CMV antigens. The study labeled roughly 160 TCR beta chains cytomegalovirus-associated. Rare sequences made up most TCRs, while some public TCRs were found in many donors.

Sequencing used immunoSEQ multiplex PCR; TCRdb keeps in-frame clones, though not all of them. The table includes fewer than 60,000 clones, 89% detected once. CDR3 length: 13 residues. Germline V gene sequence: CDR1 MNHEY, CDR2 SMNVEV (reference sequence). The junction had 9 bases not matched to a gene; V was cut back by 5 bases and J by 9 bases. This TCR came from a woman under 30 in good health and CMV-seronegative. Sample: PBMCs. This rearrangement joins TRBV27 to TRBJ2-5, with 7 bases aligning to TRBD2. In DNA form, the CDR3 reads TGTGCCAGCAGTACCGGGACCGCGGGGGCCCAGTACTTC. This gives the protein CASSTGTAGAQYF.